What follows are 8 T cell receptor beta chains derived from one specimen sequenced in a study of response to subunit inactivated influenza vaccine. TCRdb passed the RT-PCR reads through MiXCR, listing each CDR3 protein once. This sample yields hundreds of thousands of distinct CDR3 sequences, of which roughly 12% are seen a single time; 10% belongs to the top ten. The sequences come from PBMCs from blood, collected on the day of vaccination. These receptors all come from a man aged 50 to 60 who received an inactivated influenza vaccine.

This clonotype was recorded at least ten times. This chain joins TRBV29-1 and TRBJ2-1, with 8 bases matching TRBD2. Trimming at V came to 5 bases and at J to 4 bases, leaving 4 bases not matched to a gene. Germline V lookup: CDR1 SQVTM, CDR2 ANQGSEA. This CDR3 contains 13 residues. CDR3 in amino acids: CSVIGLAYNEQFF. DNA of the CDR3: TGCAGCGTTATAGGACTAGCTTACAATGAGCAGTTCTTC.

Ten or more counts support this clonotype. This sequence joins TRBV3-1 and TRBJ2-2, with D maybe TRBD2 (5 bases). CDR3 length equals 15 residues. The V end was cut by 4 bases, the J end by 1 base, with 10 bases between. Germline lookup yields CDR1 LGHDT and CDR2 YNNKEL (reference sequence). The CDR3 coding sequence is TGTGCCAGCAGCCCAGGCGGGTTGAACACCGGGGAGCTGTTTTTT. It translates to CASSPGGLNTGELFF.

This clonotype was found a few times. The chain employs TRBV20-1 and TRBJ2-7; no clear D. The germline CDR1 and CDR2 sequences are DFQATT and SNEGSKA (reference sequence). V lost 2 bases and J lost 1, with 15 bases in between. The CDR3 runs to 15 residues. The CDR3 DNA sequence: TGCAGTGCTAGATCCCTCCTTAGGGCATCCTACGAGCAGTACTTC. The encoded protein is CSARSLLRASYEQYF.

This clonotype has a handful of counts. This chain links TRBV4-2 with TRBJ2-3, with 7 bases identical to TRBD2. Germline CDR1 LGHNA, CDR2 YNFKEQ. With V trimmed by 1 base and J by 1 base, 20 bases remained unmatched. The CDR3 sequence is 21 residues long. The CDR3 here is CASSQGLPRLAGYQGTDTQYF. CDR3 nucleotides: TGTGCCAGCAGCCAAGGTTTACCGAGACTAGCCGGGTATCAAGGCACAGATACGCAGTATTTT.

V usage is TRBV4-2 and J usage is TRBJ1-5, with 7 bases matching TRBD1. The CDR3 sequence is 15 residues long. Germline lookup yields CDR1 LGHNA and CDR2 YNFKEQ. With V trimmed by 2 bases and J by 5 bases, 6 bases remained unmatched. The CDR3 DNA sequence: TGTGCCAGCAGCCAACGACAGGGAAATGATCAGCCCCAGCATTTT. The encoded protein is CASSQRQGNDQPQHF.

This clonotype turned up a few times. The chain couples TRBV18 to TRBJ1-2; D ambiguous. Looked up from germline, CDR1 is KGHSH and CDR2 is LQKENI. This CDR3 has 15 residues. Trimming shortened V by 3 bases and J by 0 bases, and 11 bases separated the two germline ends. CDR3 amino acids: CASSPEQIPNYGYTF. Written as DNA, the CDR3 is TGTGCCAGCTCACCGGAACAGATCCCTAACTATGGCTACACCTTC.

This clonotype was seen a handful of times. The CDR3 reads CSATLSIGDWLGETQYF. The CDR3 region has the DNA TGCAGTGCTACTCTCTCGATCGGGGACTGGCTAGGAGAGACCCAGTACTTC. This sequence joins TRBV20-1 and TRBJ2-5, with D possibly matching TRBD2 (6 bases). The CDR3 contains 17 residues. V shed 4 bases and J shed 4 bases, with 25 bases lying between them. CDR1 and CDR2 (germline): DFQATT, SNEGSKA (reference sequence).

This chain links TRBV20-1 with TRBJ1-1; the match to TRBD1 covers 9 bases. Germline CDR1 and CDR2: DFQATT and SNEGSKA (reference sequence). After removal of 5 bases from V and 3 bases from J, the junction contained 7 bases not matched to a gene. The CDR3 spans 14 residues. CDR3 sequence: CSADRGILDTEAFF. The CDR3 DNA reads TGCAGTGCTGACAGGGGGATACTGGACACTGAAGCTTTCTTT.